This T cell receptor beta chain was obtained from a study of blood T cell repertoires in COVID-19. As processed by the authors: Cell counts per sample came from amplifying reference gene primers. Assay used: immunoSEQ multiplex PCR; TCRdb lists only in-frame clones, some missing. V and J calls and clone size are given by that table; D and trimming were obtained from the DNA. The table has about 400,000 clones, 70% to 90% seen once. The CDR3 length is 14 residues. Germline V CDR1 and CDR2: SGHDT, YYEEEE. V shed 4 bases, J shed 2 bases, and the junction held 3 bases outside the gene matches. The receptor's source is a woman aged 25 to 45 with active or convalescent COVID-19. This rearrangement joins TRBV5-6 to TRBJ1-2; 9 bases fit TRBD1. Material for sequencing was peripheral blood. The CDR3 sequence: CASSPGQGNYGYTF. The CDR3 region has the DNA TGTGCCAGCAGCCCCGGACAGGGGAACTATGGCTACACCTTC.